This T cell receptor (beta chain) comes out of a study of blood T cell repertoires in COVID-19. On the study more broadly: Sites across the United States, Italy and Spain contributed samples from acute and convalescent COVID-19.

Germline loops: CDR1 LGHNA, CDR2 YSLEER. Trimming took 1 base from V and 5 from J, leaving 14 bases between them. CDR3 length: 15 amino acids. Clones were read by immunoSEQ multiplex PCR, and TCRdb kept only the in-frame ones, dropping some. The table has 63,000 or so clones, about 81% seen once. The chain uses TRBV4-3 and TRBJ1-1; possibly TRBD1 for D (6 bases). The TCR comes from a human donor in a cohort sampled during active COVID-19. The sequencing sample was made of peripheral blood. The CDR3 loop reads CASSQGRPGDTEAFF. In nucleotides, the CDR3 is TGCGCCAGCAGCCAAGGGCGGCCAGGGGATACTGAAGCTTTCTTT.